This TCR beta chain stems from a study of radiotherapy plus CTLA-4 blockade in lung cancer. At the level of the study: Around 19% of patients responded objectively, and 25% to 40% achieved disease control. Regarding the study as a whole: Once radiotherapy plus ipilimumab had been given, TCR clones derived from tumor expanded in blood.

The repertoire was sequenced with immunoSEQ multiplex PCR; TCRdb's copy has only in-frame clones and lacks some. This sample carries around 59,000 clones, approximately 65% of them seen once, and the ten largest clones take roughly 8%. This clone was recorded once. No antigen is known for it. J lost 6 bases, V lost 7 bases, and 5 bases had no gene match. The CDR3 covers 14 residues. Germline-derived CDR1 and CDR2 are SGHAT and FQNNGV. The rearrangement joins TRBV11-2 to TRBJ2-2, with 10 bases that match TRBD2. The origin of this receptor is a human donor with non-small cell lung cancer whose response to radiotherapy plus ipilimumab could not be evaluated. Sequences were derived from peripheral blood, sampled from a patient treated with radiotherapy plus ipilimumab. The CDR3 coding sequence is TGTGCCAGCAATAGCGGGGGGATCGCCGGGGAGCTGTTTTTT. Translation gives CASNSGGIAGELFF.